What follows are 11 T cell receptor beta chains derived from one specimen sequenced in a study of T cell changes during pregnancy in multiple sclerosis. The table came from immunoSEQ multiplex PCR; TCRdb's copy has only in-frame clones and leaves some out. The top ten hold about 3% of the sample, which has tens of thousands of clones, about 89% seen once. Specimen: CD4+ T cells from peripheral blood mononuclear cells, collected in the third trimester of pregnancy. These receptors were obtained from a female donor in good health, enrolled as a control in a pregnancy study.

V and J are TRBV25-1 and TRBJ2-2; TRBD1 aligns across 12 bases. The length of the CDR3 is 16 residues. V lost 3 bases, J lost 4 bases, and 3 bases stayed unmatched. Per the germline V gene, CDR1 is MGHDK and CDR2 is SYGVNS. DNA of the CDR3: TGTGCCAGCAGTGACCAGGGACAGGGGGCCACCGGGGAGCTGTTTTTT. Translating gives CASSDQGQGATGELFF.

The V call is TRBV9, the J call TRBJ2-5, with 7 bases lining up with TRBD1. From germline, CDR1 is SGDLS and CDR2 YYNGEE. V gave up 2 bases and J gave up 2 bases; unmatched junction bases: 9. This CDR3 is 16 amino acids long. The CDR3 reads CASSVRDRPYQETQYF. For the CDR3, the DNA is TGTGCCAGCAGCGTCCGGGACAGACCGTATCAAGAGACCCAGTACTTC.

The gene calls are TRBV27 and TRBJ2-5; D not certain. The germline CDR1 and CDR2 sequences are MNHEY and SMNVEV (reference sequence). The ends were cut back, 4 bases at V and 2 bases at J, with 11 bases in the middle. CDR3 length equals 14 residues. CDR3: CASSSRGSQETQYF. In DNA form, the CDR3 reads TGTGCCAGCAGTTCCCGTGGCTCGCAAGAGACCCAGTACTTC.

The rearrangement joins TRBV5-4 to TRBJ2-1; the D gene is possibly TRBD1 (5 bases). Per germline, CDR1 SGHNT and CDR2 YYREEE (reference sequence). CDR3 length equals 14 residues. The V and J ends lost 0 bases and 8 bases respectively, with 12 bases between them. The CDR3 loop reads CASSLVGDQDEQFF. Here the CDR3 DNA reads TGTGCCAGCAGCTTGGTAGGGGATCAGGATGAGCAGTTCTTC.

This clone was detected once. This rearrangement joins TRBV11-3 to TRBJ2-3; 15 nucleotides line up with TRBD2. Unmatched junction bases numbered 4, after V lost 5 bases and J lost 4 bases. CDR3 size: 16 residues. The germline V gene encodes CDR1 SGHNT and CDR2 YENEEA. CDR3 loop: CASSQRTSGGADTQYF. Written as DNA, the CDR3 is TGTGCCAGCAGCCAACGGACTAGCGGGGGGGCAGATACGCAGTATTTT.

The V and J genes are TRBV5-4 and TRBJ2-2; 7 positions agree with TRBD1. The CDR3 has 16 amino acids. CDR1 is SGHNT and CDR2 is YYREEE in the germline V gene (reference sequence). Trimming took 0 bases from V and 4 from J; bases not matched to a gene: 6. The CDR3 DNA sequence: TGTGCCAGCAGCTTGGCGGGGACAGTACTCACCGGGGAGCTGTTTTTT. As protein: CASSLAGTVLTGELFF.

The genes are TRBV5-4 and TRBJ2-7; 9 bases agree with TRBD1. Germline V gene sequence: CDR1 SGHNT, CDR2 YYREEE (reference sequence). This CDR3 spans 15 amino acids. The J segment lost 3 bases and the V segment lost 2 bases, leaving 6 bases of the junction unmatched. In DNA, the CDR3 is TGTGCCAGCAGCTTTACAGGGGGCGGATTCTACGAGCAGTACTTC. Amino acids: CASSFTGGGFYEQYF.

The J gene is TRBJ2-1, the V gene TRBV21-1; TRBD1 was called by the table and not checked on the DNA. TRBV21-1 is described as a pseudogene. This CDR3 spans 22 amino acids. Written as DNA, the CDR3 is TGTGCCAGCAGCAAAGTTCCAAAGGACAGGGGAATATTTCAGTTTTCCTACAATGAGCAGTTCTTC. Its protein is CASSKVPKDRGIFQFSYNEQFF.

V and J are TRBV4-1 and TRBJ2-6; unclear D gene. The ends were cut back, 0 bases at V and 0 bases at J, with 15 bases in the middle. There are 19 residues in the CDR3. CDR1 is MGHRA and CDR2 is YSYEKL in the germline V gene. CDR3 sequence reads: CASSQDPYLTGSGANVLTF. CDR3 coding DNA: TGCGCCAGCAGCCAAGATCCCTATCTTACTGGCTCTGGGGCCAACGTCCTGACTTTC.

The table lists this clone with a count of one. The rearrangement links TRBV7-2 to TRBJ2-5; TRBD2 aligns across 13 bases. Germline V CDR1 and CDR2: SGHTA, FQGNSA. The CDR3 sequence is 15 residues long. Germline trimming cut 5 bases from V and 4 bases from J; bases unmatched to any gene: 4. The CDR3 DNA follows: TGTGCCAGCAGCGCACTAGCGGGGGGGCCAGAGACCCAGTACTTC. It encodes CASSALAGGPETQYF. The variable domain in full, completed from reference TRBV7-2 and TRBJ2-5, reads GAGVSQSPSNKVTEKGKDVELRCDPISGHTALYWYRQSLGQGLEFLIYFQGNSAPDKSGLPSDRFSAERTGGSVSTLTIQRTQQEDSAVYLCASSALAGGPETQYFGPGTRLLVL.

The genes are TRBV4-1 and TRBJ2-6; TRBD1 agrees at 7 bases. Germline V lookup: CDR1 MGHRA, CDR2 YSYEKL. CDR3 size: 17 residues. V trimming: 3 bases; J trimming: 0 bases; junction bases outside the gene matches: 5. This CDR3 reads CASSHGQAYSGANVLTF. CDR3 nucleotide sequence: TGCGCCAGCAGCCACGGACAGGCGTACTCTGGGGCCAACGTCCTGACTTTC.